One and the same sample provided the 15 T cell receptor beta chains below, sequenced in a study of blood T cell repertoires in COVID-19 (dated by TCRdb to about 2020). Library method: the immunoSEQ multiplex PCR assay. This is the immuneACCESS table as TCRdb keeps it, with only in-frame sequences that have V and J called. A part of the clones is gone; compared with another copy, unresolved V genes explain less than half, and the rest is unexplained. This sample comprises about 110,000 clones, more than 80% of them detected only once. Clones ranked in the top ten supply about 30% of the sample. Sequences were obtained from peripheral blood. Receptors originate from a woman older than 75 with acute or convalescent COVID-19.

V gene TRBV14 combines with J gene TRBJ2-7, with D unclear. CDR3 length equals 11 residues. Trimming removed 4 bases at V and 5 bases at J, with 6 bases between. The germline V gene encodes CDR1 SGHDN and CDR2 FVKESK. CDR3 nucleotide sequence: TGTGCCAGCAGCCCGTCCCACGAGCAGTACTTC. Its translation: CASSPSHEQYF.

The genes are TRBV7-9 and TRBJ2-7, with 7 nucleotides matching TRBD2. There are 13 residues in the CDR3. The junction had 6 bases not matched to a gene; V was cut back by 10 bases and J by 0 bases. In germline, CDR1 is SEHNR, CDR2 FQNEAQ (reference sequence). CDR3 nucleotides: TGTGCCACACGGTCGGGGGGCTCCTACGAGCAGTACTTC. The encoded protein is CATRSGGSYEQYF.

V gene TRBV28 combines with J gene TRBJ2-5, with D possibly matching TRBD2 (6 bases). There are 13 residues in the CDR3. V gave up 5 bases and J gave up 4 bases, with 11 bases separating them. The germline V gene has CDR1 MDHEN and CDR2 SYDVKM. The CDR3 region is CASSQGGLETQYF. For the CDR3, the DNA is TGTGCCAGCAGTCAAGGAGGGTTAGAGACCCAGTACTTC.

The rearrangement joins TRBV27 to TRBJ1-6; TRBD1 aligns across 9 bases. Germline loops: CDR1 MNHEY, CDR2 SMNVEV (reference sequence). The CDR3 covers 15 residues. Trimming took 3 bases from V and 14 from J; bases not matched to a gene: 11. For the CDR3, the DNA is TGTGCCAGCAGTTTTTCGGGACAGGGCCTAATGACCCTCCACTTT. Translated, it gives CASSFSGQGLMTLHF.

CDR3 coding DNA: TGTGCCAGTCGATCACAGGGGCCTCAGCCCCAGCATTTT. Its protein is CASRSQGPQPQHF. The chain combines TRBV19 with TRBJ1-5, with 7 bases identical to TRBD1. Trimming cost V 8 bases and J 6 bases; bases outside gene matches: 7. This CDR3 region has 13 residues. Per the germline V gene, CDR1 is LNHDA and CDR2 is SQIVND (reference sequence).

The CDR3 nucleotides read TGTGCCAGCAGTGAAGGACTGACCGCGCAGACCCAGTACTTC. Translating gives CASSEGLTAQTQYF. The V gene is TRBV2, the J gene TRBJ2-5; D not resolved. There are 14 residues in the CDR3. Germline V CDR1 and CDR2: SNHLY, FYNNEI. V lost 1 base to trimming and J lost 6 bases, with 12 bases between them.

The rearrangement links TRBV18 to TRBJ1-2; possibly TRBD1 for D (6 bases). The CDR3 covers 15 residues. Germline CDR1 and CDR2: KGHSH and LQKENI. V was trimmed by 3 bases and J by 8 bases, leaving 19 bases between them. CDR3: CASSPPAGASSGYTF. The CDR3 DNA sequence: TGTGCCAGCTCACCTCCGGCGGGGGCGTCTTCGGGCTACACCTTC.

Concerning this clone: This same CDR3 is encoded by further DNA sequences in the sample. This chain uses TRBV24-1 with TRBJ2-7; 9 bases are a match to TRBD1. This CDR3 has 15 amino acids. Germline V gene lookup returns CDR1 KGHDR and CDR2 SFDVKD. Germline trimming cut 3 bases from V and 1 base from J; bases unmatched to any gene: 3. Here the CDR3 reads CATSDPGTGSYEQYF. The CDR3 DNA follows: TGTGCCACCAGTGATCCCGGGACAGGGTCCTACGAGCAGTACTTC.

The chain couples TRBV15 to TRBJ2-2, with D maybe TRBD1 (5 bases). CDR1 is LNHNV, CDR2 YYDKDF, per germline (reference sequence). This CDR3 has 13 amino acids. Trimming shortened V by 6 bases and J by 2 bases, and 7 bases separated the two germline ends. CDR3 sequence reads: CATRTANTGELFF. For the CDR3, the DNA is TGTGCCACCAGGACAGCTAACACCGGGGAGCTGTTTTTT.

This chain uses TRBV2 with TRBJ1-4; D unresolved. The germline CDR1 and CDR2 sequences are SNHLY and FYNNEI. CDR3 length: 16 residues. V lost 2 bases and J lost 1, with 11 bases in between. CDR3 loop: CASSERHTITNEKLFF. The CDR3 DNA follows: TGTGCCAGCAGTGAAAGACACACAATAACTAATGAAAAACTGTTTTTT.

In DNA form, the CDR3 reads TGTGCCAGCAGCTTAGTTAGCGGGGAGCCCACAGATACGCAGTATTTT. Translated: CASSLVSGEPTDTQYF. This sequence joins TRBV7-2 and TRBJ2-3; 8 nucleotides line up with TRBD2. The CDR3 runs 16 residues. V shed 1 base, J shed 2 bases, and the junction held 5 bases outside the gene matches. Germline V CDR1 and CDR2: SGHTA, FQGNSA.

This chain joins TRBV5-4 and TRBJ2-1, with 15 positions matching TRBD2. V gave up 4 bases and J gave up 9 bases; unmatched junction bases: 14. Germline CDR1 SGHNT, CDR2 YYREEE (reference sequence). The CDR3 is 18 amino acids. The CDR3 is CASSPGTSGGYKSGEQFF. CDR3 sequence (DNA): TGTGCCAGCAGCCCCGGGACTAGCGGGGGGTATAAATCGGGTGAGCAGTTCTTC.

The chain combines TRBV7-9 with TRBJ2-3; 10 positions match TRBD2. In germline, CDR1 is SEHNR, CDR2 FQNEAQ (reference sequence). This CDR3 spans 15 amino acids. J gave up 6 bases and V 1 base, and 4 bases lay outside the gene matches. CDR3 coding DNA: TGTGCCAGCAGCTTAGGGGGACTAGCGCTTGATACGCAGTATTTT. This codes for CASSLGGLALDTQYF. The variable domain in full, with the rest retrieved from reference TRBV7-9 and TRBJ2-3, is DTGVSQNPRHKITKRGQNVTFRCDPISEHNRLYWYRQTLGQGPEFLTYFQNEAQLEKSRLLSDRFSAERPKGSFSTLEIQRTEQGDSAMYLCASSLGGLALDTQYFGPGTRLTVL.

The J gene is TRBJ2-1, the V gene TRBV7-9; 9 bases are shared with TRBD1. CDR1 and CDR2 from the germline V gene are SEHNR and FQNEAQ (reference sequence). The CDR3 spans 18 residues. The junction had 15 bases not matched to a gene; V was cut back by 3 bases and J by 6 bases. CDR3 protein: CASSLGTGSKGGSNEQFF. CDR3 coding DNA: TGTGCCAGCAGCTTGGGGACAGGGTCCAAGGGCGGGAGCAATGAGCAGTTCTTC.

CDR3 loop: CASSEALVGTSHNEQFF. CDR3 DNA sequence: TGTGCCAGCAGTGAAGCGCTGGTAGGGACTAGCCACAATGAGCAGTTCTTC. This chain links TRBV2 with TRBJ2-1; 9 bases match TRBD2. Germline CDR1 and CDR2: SNHLY and FYNNEI. CDR3 length: 17 amino acids. J was trimmed by 5 bases and V by 0 bases; bases with no gene match: 8. The complete variable domain, with remaining parts taken from reference TRBV2 and TRBJ2-1, reads EPEVTQTPSHQVTQMGQEVILRCVPISNHLYFYWYRQILGQKVEFLVSFYNNEISEKSEIFDDQFSVERPDGSNFTLKIRSTKLEDSAMYFCASSEALVGTSHNEQFFGPGTRLTVL.